This T cell receptor beta chain was sequenced during a study of OX40 agonist ivuxolimab in advanced cancers. V was pared by 0 bases and J by 4 bases, with 5 bases between. CDR3 length: 13 residues. Per germline, CDR1 SGHNT and CDR2 YYREEE (reference sequence). Clones were sequenced by immunoSEQ multiplex PCR, and TCRdb holds only the in-frame ones, with some missing. The sample yields about 68,000 clones, 75% to 85% seen once. This receptor was taken from an adult with an advanced solid tumor such as melanoma, head and neck, liver or kidney cancer. The chain has TRBV5-4 and TRBJ1-5; possibly TRBD1 for D (5 bases). The sample here was CD4+ or CD8+ T cells sorted from blood, taken in a trial of the OX40 agonist ivuxolimab. This chain's CDR3 is CASSLDRNQPQHF. The CDR3 bases are TGTGCCAGCAGCTTGGACAGGAATCAGCCCCAGCATTTT. Together with reference TRBV5-4 and TRBJ1-5, the CDR3 gives the full variable domain: ETGVTQSPTHLIKTRGQQVTLRCSSQSGHNTVSWYQQALGQGPQFIFQYYREEENGRGNFPPRFSGLQFPNYSSELNVNALELDDSALYLCASSLDRNQPQHFGDGTRLSIL.